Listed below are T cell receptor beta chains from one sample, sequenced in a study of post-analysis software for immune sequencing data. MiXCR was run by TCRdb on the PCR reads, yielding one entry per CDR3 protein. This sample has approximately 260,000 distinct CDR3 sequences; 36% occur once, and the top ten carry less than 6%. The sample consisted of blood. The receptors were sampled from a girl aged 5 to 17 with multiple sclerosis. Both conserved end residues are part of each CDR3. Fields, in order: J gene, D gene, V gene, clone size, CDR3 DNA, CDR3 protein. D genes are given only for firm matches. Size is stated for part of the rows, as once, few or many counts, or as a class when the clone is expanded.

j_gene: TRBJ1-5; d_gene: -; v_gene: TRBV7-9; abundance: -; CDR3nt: TGTGCCAGCAGCTCGGACATGGAAGGAGGGCAGCCCCAGCATTTT; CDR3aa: CASSSDMEGGQPQHF
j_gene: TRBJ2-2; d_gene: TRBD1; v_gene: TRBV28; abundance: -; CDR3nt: TGTGCCAGCAGGGATGGGACAGGAGAAAACACCGGGGAGCTGTTTTTT; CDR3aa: CASRDGTGENTGELFF
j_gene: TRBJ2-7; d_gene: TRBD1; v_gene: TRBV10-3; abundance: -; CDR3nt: TGTGCCATCAGGGGACAGGTCTACGAGCAGTACTTC; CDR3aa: CAIRGQVYEQYF
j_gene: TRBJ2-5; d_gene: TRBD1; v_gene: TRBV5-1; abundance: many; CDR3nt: TGCGCCAGCAGCTACGACAGGGGGGCGACCCAGTACTTC; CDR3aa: CASSYDRGATQYF
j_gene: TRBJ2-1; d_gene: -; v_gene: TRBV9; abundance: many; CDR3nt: TGTGCCAGCAGCGTAGGATCTGATAGCTCCTACAATGAGCAGTTCTTC; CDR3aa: CASSVGSDSSYNEQFF
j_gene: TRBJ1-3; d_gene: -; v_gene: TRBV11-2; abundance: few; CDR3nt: TGTGCCAGCAGCCGGACTCTCGGACCTGGAAACACCATATATTTT; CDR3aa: CASSRTLGPGNTIYF
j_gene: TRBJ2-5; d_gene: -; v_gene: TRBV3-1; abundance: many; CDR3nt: TGTGCCAGCAGCCAAGGGTACCTATACAAAGAGACCCAGTACTTC; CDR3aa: CASSQGYLYKETQYF
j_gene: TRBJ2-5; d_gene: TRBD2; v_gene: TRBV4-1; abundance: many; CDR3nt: TGCGCCAGCAGCCAACTAGCGGGGAAAGAGACCCAGTACTTC; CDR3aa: CASSQLAGKETQYF
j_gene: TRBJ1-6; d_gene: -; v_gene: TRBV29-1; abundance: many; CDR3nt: TGCAGCGTTGCAATCGGCAGTGCCAATTCACCCCTCCACTTT; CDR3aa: CSVAIGSANSPLHF
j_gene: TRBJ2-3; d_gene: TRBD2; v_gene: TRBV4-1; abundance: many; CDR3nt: TGCGCCAGCAGCCAAGGGGGACTAGCGGGGAGCACAGATACGCAGTATTTT; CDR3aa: CASSQGGLAGSTDTQYF
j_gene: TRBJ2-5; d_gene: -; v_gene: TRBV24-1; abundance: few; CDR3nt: TGTGCCACCAGTGATGCTAGCTTGGAGACCCAGTACTTC; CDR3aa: CATSDASLETQYF
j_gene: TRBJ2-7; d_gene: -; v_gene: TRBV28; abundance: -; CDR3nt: TGTGCCAGCAGCCTACCGACAAGGCTCAACGAGCAGTACTTC; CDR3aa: CASSLPTRLNEQYF
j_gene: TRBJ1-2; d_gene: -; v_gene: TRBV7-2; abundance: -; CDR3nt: TGTGCCAGCAACTTAGCGCAAGGGATCGGAGGCTATACCTTC; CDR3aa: CASNLAQGIGGYTF
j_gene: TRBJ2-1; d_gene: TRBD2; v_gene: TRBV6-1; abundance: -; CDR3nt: TGTGCCAGCAGTAAGACGGGGGGGTCGAATGAGCAGTTCTTC; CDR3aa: CASSKTGGSNEQFF
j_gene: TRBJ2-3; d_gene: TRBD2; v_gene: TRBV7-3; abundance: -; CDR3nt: TGTGCCAGCAGCTTAAGCGGACGGGGGGGCCCAGATACGCAGTATTTT; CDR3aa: CASSLSGRGGPDTQYF
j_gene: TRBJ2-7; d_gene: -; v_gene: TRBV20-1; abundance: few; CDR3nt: TGCAGTGCTAGAGATCAGCAGGGGAGCTCCTACGAGCAGTACTTC; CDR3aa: CSARDQQGSSYEQYF
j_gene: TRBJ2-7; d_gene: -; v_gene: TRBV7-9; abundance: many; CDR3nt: TGTGCCAGCAGCTTAGGAGCTTACTACGAGCAGTACTTC; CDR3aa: CASSLGAYYEQYF
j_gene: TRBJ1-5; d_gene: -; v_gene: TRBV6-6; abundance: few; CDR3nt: TGTGCCAGCAGTTACGAGAAGGGGAATGTTAATCAGCCCCAGCATTTT; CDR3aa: CASSYEKGNVNQPQHF